These 31 T cell receptor beta chains were all obtained from the same sample, sequenced in a study of beta chain features in type 1 diabetes. Overall study findings and caveats: Type 1 diabetes patients showed a moderate but significant shortening of TCRB CDR3s in all four CD4+ subsets.

The sequenced template was cDNA made from the entire isolated RNA. TCRdb's copy holds only in-frame clones and misses some; the assay was immunoSEQ multiplex PCR. The table shows a few hundred thousand clones, with roughly 22% occurring only once. Their cognate antigens are unknown. Specimen: naive CD4+ T cells from blood. These receptors were taken from a woman between 40 and 55 years old with type 1 diabetes.

This rearrangement joins TRBV29-1 to TRBJ1-1, with 7 nucleotides matching TRBD1. V was clipped by 4 bases and J by 3 bases; unmatched bases: 8. Germline CDR1 SQVTM, CDR2 ANQGSEA. This CDR3 contains 14 residues. CDR3 sequence: CSVGSGGTDTEAFF. The CDR3 DNA sequence: TGCAGCGTTGGGTCAGGGGGGACGGACACTGAAGCTTTCTTT.

The sample holds a few counts of this clone. V usage is TRBV7-2 and J usage is TRBJ2-1, with 11 nucleotides matching TRBD2. The germline V gene encodes CDR1 SGHTA and CDR2 FQGNSA. The CDR3 is 16 amino acids. J lost 8 bases, V lost 5 bases, and 11 bases had no gene match. In nucleotides, the CDR3 is TGTGCCAGCAGCCCCCGACTAGCGGGACGGGGGGATGAGCAGTTCTTC. Its protein is CASSPRLAGRGDEQFF. Full variable domain (rest looked up from reference TRBV7-2 and TRBJ2-1): GAGVSQSPSNKVTEKGKDVELRCDPISGHTALYWYRQSLGQGLEFLIYFQGNSAPDKSGLPSDRFSAERTGGSVSTLTIQRTQQEDSAVYLCASSPRLAGRGDEQFFGPGTRLTVL.

V is TRBV30 and J is TRBJ2-1; 10 nucleotides agree with TRBD2. After removal of 1 base from V and 8 bases from J, the junction contained 5 bases not matched to a gene. From germline, CDR1 is GTSNPN and CDR2 SVGIG (reference sequence). CDR3 length: 14 residues. The CDR3 DNA reads as TGTGCCTGGAGTGGTCTAGCGGGAGCGTATGAGCAGTTCTTC. Its translation: CAWSGLAGAYEQFF.

The genes are TRBV5-1 and TRBJ2-1; TRBD2 might be the D (5 bases). Trimming left V 3 bases short and J 6 bases short, with 16 bases between. From germline, CDR1 is SGHRS and CDR2 YFSETQ. This CDR3 is 15 amino acids long. The CDR3 DNA follows: TGCGCCAGCAGCTGGGCGGGTACGTCGGGCAATGAGCAGTTCTTC. Encoded protein: CASSWAGTSGNEQFF.

V and J are TRBV7-2 and TRBJ2-6; perhaps TRBD1 as D (5 bases). The ends were cut back, 1 base at V and 0 bases at J, with 7 bases in the middle. Germline V lookup: CDR1 SGHTA, CDR2 FQGNSA. This CDR3 contains 16 residues. The CDR3 loop reads CASSLGRGSGANVLTF. The CDR3 DNA is TGTGCCAGCAGCTTAGGAAGGGGCTCTGGGGCCAACGTCCTGACTTTC.

Only a few counts were recorded for this clone. The chain carries TRBV6-5 and TRBJ1-2; D gene unclear. Germline V gives CDR1 MNHEY, CDR2 SVGAGI. The CDR3 totals 15 residues. The V end lost 6 bases, the J end lost 2 bases, and 16 bases lay between the germline ends. The CDR3 loop is CASRREGWENYGYTF. The CDR3 nucleotides are TGTGCCAGCAGGCGTGAGGGTTGGGAAAACTATGGCTACACCTTC.

The table lists this clone with a few counts. The chain combines TRBV2 with TRBJ2-1; 7 nucleotides align to TRBD2. The CDR3 contains 14 residues. Per the germline V gene, CDR1 is SNHLY and CDR2 is FYNNEI. The V segment lost 7 bases and the J segment 7 bases; nucleotides outside the gene matches: 10. In nucleotides, the CDR3 is TGTGCCAGCACCCTAAGAGAGGGAGGGAATGAGCAGTTCTTC. Protein: CASTLREGGNEQFF.

The chain employs TRBV4-1 and TRBJ1-5; 7 bases line up with TRBD1. The CDR3 has 14 residues. Trimming removed 5 bases from V and 4 bases from J; junction bases left unmatched: 5. Germline lookup yields CDR1 MGHRA and CDR2 YSYEKL. The CDR3 loop reads CASSLTGTNQPQHF. CDR3 sequence (DNA): TGCGCCAGCAGCTTGACAGGGACAAATCAGCCCCAGCATTTT.

J is TRBJ1-4 and V is TRBV29-1; 7 bases line up with TRBD1. The CDR3 runs 12 residues. The V segment lost 6 bases and the J segment 3 bases; nucleotides outside the gene matches: 1. Germline loops: CDR1 SQVTM, CDR2 ANQGSEA. The CDR3 protein is CSVGQPNEKLFF. In DNA, the CDR3 is TGCAGCGTGGGACAGCCTAATGAAAAACTGTTTTTT.

This chain joins TRBV27 and TRBJ2-5, with 8 nucleotides matching TRBD1. V lost 6 bases to trimming and J lost 3 bases; unmatched junction nucleotides: 3. Germline V lookup: CDR1 MNHEY, CDR2 SMNVEV (reference sequence). The CDR3 runs to 13 residues. DNA for the CDR3: TGTGCCAGCAGGCAACAGGGGGAAGAGACCCAGTACTTC. Protein: CASRQQGEETQYF.

The chain uses TRBV29-1 and TRBJ1-1; weak D call: TRBD1 (5 bases). Germline values: CDR1 SQVTM, CDR2 ANQGSEA. V shed 8 bases and J shed 3 bases, with 19 bases lying between them. The CDR3 has 14 amino acids. CDR3 in DNA: TGCAGCTTAAGGAGGGGTGGCGTGGACACTGAAGCTTTCTTT. It translates to CSLRRGGVDTEAFF.

This clone was picked up a small number of times. The V call is TRBV9, the J call TRBJ2-2; the match to TRBD2 covers 12 bases. Germline CDR1 is SGDLS and CDR2 is YYNGEE. This CDR3 has 16 residues. The J segment lost 5 bases and the V segment lost 3 bases, leaving 5 bases of the junction unmatched. The DNA for the CDR3 is TGTGCCAGCAGCGCCACCGGGACTAGCGGGACCGGGGAGCTGTTTTTT. It translates to CASSATGTSGTGELFF.

A few counts support this clone. This chain links TRBV6-5 with TRBJ1-2, with 9 nucleotides matching TRBD1. The junction had 6 bases not matched to a gene; V was cut back by 5 bases and J by 8 bases. CDR1 is MNHEY, CDR2 SVGAGI, per germline. The CDR3 has 13 residues. The CDR3 sequence is CASSIQGAEGYTF. The CDR3 nucleotides read TGTGCCAGCAGTATACAGGGGGCGGAGGGCTACACCTTC.

This clone was detected only once. The same CDR3 arises from other DNA sequences in this sample as well. The CDR3 spells CASSFRGSYNEQFF. The CDR3 bases are TGTGCCAGCAGTTTTAGGGGGAGCTACAATGAGCAGTTCTTC. The chain employs TRBV28 and TRBJ2-1, with a weak D call TRBD1 (6 bases). The CDR3 totals 14 residues. The germline V and J ends were trimmed by 3 bases and 3 bases, with 9 bases remaining between them. CDR1 is MDHEN and CDR2 is SYDVKM in the germline V gene.

The CDR3 DNA sequence: TGTGCCAGTGAAACTAGCGGGAGCCCCCAAGAGACCCAGTACTTC. It is translated as CASETSGSPQETQYF. The chain couples TRBV28 to TRBJ2-5; 11 bases map to TRBD2. Germline V CDR1 and CDR2: MDHEN, SYDVKM. With 9 bases clipped from V and 1 base from J, the junction kept 7 bases outside the gene matches. The CDR3 loop spans 15 amino acids.

This clone appeared a few times. At one of its ends the junction is not consistent with the germline gene, which may arise from a read error. The rearrangement links TRBV6-5 to TRBJ2-1; D uncertain. Germline V lookup: CDR1 MNHEY, CDR2 SVGAGI. The CDR3 is made up of 12 amino acids. The CDR3 nucleotides read TGTGCCATCAGTGAGTTGTACAATGAGCAGTTCTTC. Translated, it gives CAISELYNEQFF.

The genes are TRBV29-1 and TRBJ2-2; 10 nucleotides agree with TRBD2. Trimming removed 1 base from V and 5 bases from J; junction bases left unmatched: 4. Germline assignment: CDR1 SQVTM and CDR2 ANQGSEA. The CDR3 has 15 amino acids. CDR3 bases: TGCAGCGTTGAAGCTAGCGGGAGCATGACCGGGGAGCTGTTTTTT. Protein: CSVEASGSMTGELFF.

CDR3 residues: CASSRQVDTEAFF. The CDR3 nucleotides read TGTGCCAGCAGCCGACAGGTCGACACTGAAGCTTTCTTT. The chain combines TRBV7-7 with TRBJ1-1, with D perhaps matching TRBD1 (6 bases). Trimming took off 5 bases at V and 3 bases at J, with 10 bases between the two ends. From germline, CDR1 is SSHAT and CDR2 FNYEAQ (reference sequence). The CDR3 is made up of 13 amino acids.

This clone appeared a few times. The gene calls are TRBV5-1 and TRBJ1-6, with D possibly being TRBD1 (6 bases). Trimming shortened V by 0 bases and J by 9 bases, and 10 bases separated the two germline ends. The CDR3 runs 14 residues. CDR1 and CDR2 (germline): SGHRS, YFSETQ. CDR3 coding DNA: TGCGCCAGCAGCTTGGCAGGGGTGCCTTCACCCCTCCACTTT. Amino acid sequence: CASSLAGVPSPLHF.

This clone was counted only a few times. The chain has TRBV9 and TRBJ2-2; no firm D call. V was shortened by 2 bases and J by 2 bases, with 7 bases between the two germline ends. Germline CDR1 is SGDLS and CDR2 is YYNGEE. This CDR3 region has 14 residues. For the CDR3, the DNA is TGTGCCAGCAGCGTTAACTCCAACACCGGGGAGCTGTTTTTT. Encoded protein: CASSVNSNTGELFF.

This chain uses TRBV9 with TRBJ2-6, with a tentative D call TRBD1 (5 bases). The V gene's germline CDR1 is SGDLS and CDR2 YYNGEE. Trimming removed 1 base at V and 2 bases at J, with 10 bases between. This CDR3 is 16 amino acids long. CDR3 sequence: CASSVQGTAGANVLTF. Written as DNA, the CDR3 is TGTGCCAGCAGCGTACAGGGAACAGCTGGGGCCAACGTCCTGACTTTC.

The chain uses TRBV29-1 and TRBJ2-1; 14 bases align to TRBD2. J was trimmed by 4 bases and V by 0 bases; bases with no gene match: 5. CDR1 and CDR2 (germline): SQVTM, ANQGSEA. The CDR3 spans 17 residues. Written as DNA, the CDR3 is TGCAGCGTTGAAGATGGACTAGCGGGAGGCTTTTACAATGAGCAGTTCTTC. Its translation: CSVEDGLAGGFYNEQFF.

This chain connects TRBV28 to TRBJ2-1; D might be TRBD1 (6 bases). V was trimmed by 7 bases and J by 2 bases, leaving 18 bases between them. The germline CDR1 and CDR2 sequences are MDHEN and SYDVKM. There are 16 residues in the CDR3. In DNA, the CDR3 is TGTGCCAGCATCAGCTCCAACAGGGACCCCTACAATGAGCAGTTCTTC. Translated: CASISSNRDPYNEQFF.

The genes are TRBV19 and TRBJ1-1, with D possibly TRBD1 on 5 matching bases. The CDR3 spans 13 residues. The V gene lost 10 bases and the J gene lost 4 bases, with 16 bases spanning the gap. Germline CDR1 is LNHDA and CDR2 is SQIVND (reference sequence). In nucleotides, the CDR3 is TGTGCCACCAAAAGGGAGGGGACCACTGAAGCTTTCTTT. It codes for CATKREGTTEAFF.

This clone was picked up a small number of times. The gene calls are TRBV30 and TRBJ1-2; 9 bases align to TRBD1. Unmatched junction bases numbered 2, after V lost 4 bases and J lost 2 bases. CDR3 length equals 13 residues. The germline V gene has CDR1 GTSNPN and CDR2 SVGIG (reference sequence). CDR3 amino acids: CAWMGQGNYGYTF. CDR3 sequence (DNA): TGTGCCTGGATGGGACAGGGAAACTATGGCTACACCTTC.

This clone was picked up a small number of times. This sequence joins TRBV2 and TRBJ1-2, with 8 bases matching TRBD1. The germline CDR1 and CDR2 sequences are SNHLY and FYNNEI. The J segment lost 4 bases and the V segment lost 5 bases, leaving 6 bases of the junction unmatched. This CDR3 has 14 residues. The CDR3 spells CASSSQGALYGYTF. CDR3 nucleotides: TGTGCCAGCAGTTCCCAGGGGGCTCTCTATGGCTACACCTTC. Filled out from reference TRBV2 and TRBJ1-2, the complete variable domain reads EPEVTQTPSHQVTQMGQEVILRCVPISNHLYFYWYRQILGQKVEFLVSFYNNEISEKSEIFDDQFSVERPDGSNFTLKIRSTKLEDSAMYFCASSSQGALYGYTFGSGTRLTVV.

The gene calls are TRBV7-9 and TRBJ1-5; TRBD1 agrees at 7 bases. This CDR3 comprises 14 residues. The V segment lost 4 bases and the J segment 2 bases; nucleotides outside the gene matches: 2. Germline V gives CDR1 SEHNR, CDR2 FQNEAQ (reference sequence). The CDR3 nucleotides are TGTGCCAGCAGCTACGGGACAGGCAATCAGCCCCAGCATTTT. It encodes CASSYGTGNQPQHF.

V usage is TRBV5-1 and J usage is TRBJ2-6; perhaps TRBD1 as D (5 bases). From germline, CDR1 is SGHRS and CDR2 YFSETQ. Trimming shortened V by 2 bases and J by 0 bases, and 15 bases separated the two germline ends. The CDR3 has 18 residues. The CDR3, as DNA: TGCGCCAGCAGCTTAATAGTCCAGGGTCCCTCTGGGGCCAACGTCCTGACTTTC. Its protein is CASSLIVQGPSGANVLTF.

The CDR3 reads CAWSTGGRETQYF. DNA for the CDR3: TGTGCCTGGAGTACAGGGGGCCGAGAGACCCAGTACTTC. V usage is TRBV30 and J usage is TRBJ2-5; 9 bases are shared with TRBD1. J gave up 4 bases and V 2 bases, and 2 bases lay outside the gene matches. The CDR3 runs 13 residues. Germline assignment: CDR1 GTSNPN and CDR2 SVGIG (reference sequence).

This clone was detected a few times. This sequence joins TRBV25-1 and TRBJ1-2; D is unclear. Trimming took 4 bases from V and 4 from J, leaving 10 bases between them. From germline, CDR1 is MGHDK and CDR2 SYGVNS. The CDR3 spans 13 residues. CDR3 coding DNA: TGTGCCAGCAGTGGTGGAGACCGCTATGGCTACACCTTC. It yields the protein CASSGGDRYGYTF.

Remarks on this clone: Other DNA sequences in the sample encode the same CDR3. The V gene is TRBV6-6, the J gene TRBJ2-3, with 8 positions matching TRBD1. This CDR3 region has 13 residues. V was pared by 6 bases and J by 3 bases, with 2 bases of the junction left unmatched. Per germline, CDR1 MNHNY and CDR2 SVGAGI (reference sequence). The CDR3 DNA follows: TGTGCCAGCAGCGGACAGGGAACAGATACGCAGTATTTT. This codes for CASSGQGTDTQYF.